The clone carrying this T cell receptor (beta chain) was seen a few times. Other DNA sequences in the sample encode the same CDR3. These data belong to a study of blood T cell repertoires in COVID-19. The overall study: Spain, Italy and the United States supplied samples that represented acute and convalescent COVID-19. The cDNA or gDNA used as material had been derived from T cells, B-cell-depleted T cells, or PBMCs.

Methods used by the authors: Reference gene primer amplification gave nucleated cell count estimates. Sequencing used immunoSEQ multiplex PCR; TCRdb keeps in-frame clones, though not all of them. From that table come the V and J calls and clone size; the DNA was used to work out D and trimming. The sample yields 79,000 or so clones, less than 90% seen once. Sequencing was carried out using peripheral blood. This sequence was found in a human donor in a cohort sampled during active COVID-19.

As DNA, the CDR3 is TGTGCCAGCAGCTTAAACAGGGAAGCTTTCTTT. Translated: CASSLNREAFF. J is TRBJ1-1 and V is TRBV7-9; maybe TRBD1 (5 bases). V was cut by 2 bases and J by 8 bases, with 6 bases left in between. The CDR3 is made up of 11 amino acids. The V gene's germline CDR1 is SEHNR and CDR2 FQNEAQ (reference sequence).